A selection of T cell receptor beta chains follows, all from one sample in a study of metastatic and nonmetastatic thyroid tumors. TCRdb re-called the PCR reads via MiXCR. The table has about 11,000 clones, almost 30% seen once; the top ten hold roughly a sixth. The sequenced material came from tumor tissue. The source of these receptors is a female donor with papillary thyroid cancer or a benign thyroid nodule (not recorded which). Some clones in this sample may be carry-over from other donors' samples. CDR3s include the opening cysteine and the closing phenylalanine or tryptophan. The order of the fields is D gene, clone size, V gene, J gene, CDR3 protein, CDR3 DNA. The D gene is left open where the match is weak. Clone size is stated in some rows and not others, as once, few, many or a class when expanded.

>.|few|TRBV27|TRBJ1-1
CASSLSPTVNTEAFF
TGTGCCAGCAGTTTAAGTCCGACAGTGAACACTGAAGCTTTCTTT
>.|medium-sized|TRBV30|TRBJ2-7
CAWNRGTTSYEQYF
TGTGCCTGGAATAGGGGGACAACTTCCTACGAGCAGTACTTC
>.|medium-sized|TRBV5-1|TRBJ2-7
CASSLEEGVNYEQYF
TGCGCCAGCAGCTTGGAGGAGGGGGTTAACTACGAGCAGTACTTC
>TRBD1|medium-sized|TRBV7-8|TRBJ1-3
CASSLRDRRNTIYF
TGTGCCAGCAGCCTCCGGGACAGGCGTAACACCATATATTTT
>.|many|TRBV5-6|TRBJ2-7
CASRSRRRDRYEQYF
TGTGCCAGCAGGTCAAGACGGAGGGATCGCTACGAGCAGTACTTC
>.|.|TRBV5-1|TRBJ2-3
CASRPRPGSTDTQYF
TGCGCCAGCAGACCACGACCGGGGAGCACAGATACGCAGTATTTT
>TRBD2|.|TRBV25-1|TRBJ2-5
CASSARTGGARWETQYF
TGTGCCAGCAGTGCCCGGACGGGGGGGGCGAGGTGGGAGACCCAGTACTTC
>.|few|TRBV24-1|TRBJ2-1
CATSDRVGQDDEQFF
TGTGCCACCAGTGATCGGGTAGGCCAGGATGATGAGCAGTTCTTC
>.|many|TRBV5-6|TRBJ2-6
CASSLSRGRLSGANVLTF
TGTGCCAGCAGCTTATCAAGGGGCCGCCTCTCTGGGGCCAACGTCCTGACTTTC
>.|medium-sized|TRBV7-3|TRBJ2-3
CASSLIGGGPGDTQYF
TGTGCCAGCAGCTTAATAGGGGGAGGGCCGGGGGATACGCAGTATTTT
>TRBD1|.|TRBV6-1|TRBJ1-1
CASSEATGGTEAFF
TGTGCCAGCAGTGAGGCGACAGGGGGCACTGAAGCTTTCTTT
>TRBD1|.|TRBV15|TRBJ2-1
CATSRVGQGSYNEQFF
TGTGCCACCAGCAGAGTCGGACAGGGAAGCTACAATGAGCAGTTCTTC
>.|.|TRBV6-1|TRBJ1-1
CASSFNRMNTEAFF
TGTGCCAGCAGTTTCAACAGAATGAACACTGAAGCTTTCTTT
>.|medium-sized|TRBV6-4|TRBJ2-1
CASSSSRSSYNEQFF
TGTGCCAGCAGCTCCTCACGGAGCTCCTACAATGAGCAGTTCTTC
>.|many|TRBV27|TRBJ1-5
CASKSQGISNQPQHF
TGTGCCAGCAAAAGTCAAGGGATTAGCAATCAGCCCCAGCATTTT
>.|.|TRBV20-1|TRBJ2-1
CSARSIGSTYNEQFF
TGCAGTGCTAGGTCTATAGGGAGTACCTACAATGAGCAGTTCTTC
>TRBD1|.|TRBV20-1|TRBJ1-2
CSASGQGALDYGYTF
TGCAGTGCTAGCGGACAGGGGGCGCTAGACTATGGCTACACCTTC
>TRBD2|.|TRBV7-6|TRBJ2-1
CASSLFGPGGDNEQFF
TGTGCCAGCAGCTTATTTGGGCCGGGAGGAGACAATGAGCAGTTCTTC
>TRBD1|few|TRBV12-3/TRBV12-4|TRBJ2-2
CASRKPGTGGNTGELFF
TGTGCCAGCAGAAAGCCCGGGACAGGGGGGAACACCGGGGAGCTGTTTTTT
>.|medium-sized|TRBV4-1|TRBJ1-5
CASSRTGLYDQPQHF
TGCGCCAGCAGCCGCACGGGACTTTATGATCAGCCCCAGCATTTT
>.|.|TRBV5-1|TRBJ1-6
CASSLIGFGSPLHF
TGCGCCAGCAGCTTGATCGGTTTTGGTTCACCCCTCCACTTT
>TRBD1|.|TRBV11-2|TRBJ1-1
CASSPDRASWDTEAFF
TGTGCCAGCAGTCCAGACAGGGCATCTTGGGACACTGAAGCTTTCTTT
>TRBD2|.|TRBV12-3/TRBV12-4|TRBJ2-7
CASRRSSGSYERYF
TGTGCCAGCAGACGGTCTAGCGGGAGTTACGAGCGGTACTTC
>TRBD1|once|TRBV24-1|TRBJ2-2
CATSDLGDRGQHGELFF
TGTGCCACCAGTGATTTGGGGGACAGGGGGCAACACGGGGAGCTGTTTTTT
>.|medium-sized|TRBV19|TRBJ1-2
CASSLRQTDNYGYTF
TGTGCCAGTAGTTTACGACAGACCGATAACTATGGCTACACCTTC
>.|few|TRBV4-1|TRBJ1-1
CASSLGLNTEAFF
TGCGCCAGCAGCCTTGGACTGAACACTGAAGCTTTCTTT
>.|.|TRBV30|TRBJ1-3
CAWSVGGGGNTIYF
TGTGCCTGGAGTGTAGGCGGGGGCGGAAACACCATATATTTT
>.|.|TRBV6-1|TRBJ1-4
CASRKRDYEKLFF
TGTGCCAGCAGGAAGAGGGATTATGAAAAACTGTTTTTT
>.|few|TRBV24-1|TRBJ2-5
CATSDPDRSQETQYF
TGTGCCACCAGTGACCCGGACCGGAGCCAAGAGACCCAGTACTTC
>TRBD2|.|TRBV20-1|TRBJ2-2
CSAPLAGGNTGELFF
TGCAGTGCTCCCCTAGCGGGAGGGAATACCGGGGAGCTGTTTTTT
>.|few|TRBV6-1|TRBJ2-2
CASTGTPDTGELFF
TGTGCCAGCACGGGTACACCAGACACCGGGGAGCTGTTTTTT
>.|.|TRBV11-3|TRBJ2-1
CASSYLGRDNEQFF
TGTGCCAGCAGCTACCTGGGCCGGGACAATGAGCAGTTCTTC
>.|few|TRBV15|TRBJ2-7
CATSMEGTVPREQYF
TGTGCCACCAGCATGGAGGGGACAGTCCCTCGCGAGCAGTACTTC
>TRBD2|many|TRBV19|TRBJ2-5
CAIKNPTPPTWREENQETQYF
TGTGCCATTAAAAATCCCACCCCTCCAACGTGGCGGGAGGAAAACCAAGAGACCCAGTACTTC
>.|.|TRBV5-1|TRBJ1-1
CASSPAGGFNMNTEAFF
TGCGCCAGCAGCCCGGCGGGAGGGTTTAATATGAACACTGAAGCTTTCTTT
>TRBD2|few|TRBV28|TRBJ2-1
CASSIAGGPNEQFF
TGTGCCAGCAGTATAGCGGGAGGACCTAATGAGCAGTTCTTC
>.|large|TRBV24-1|TRBJ2-6
CATSDSGAPGANVLTF
TGTGCCACCAGTGATTCAGGGGCACCTGGGGCCAACGTCCTGACTTTC